This TCR beta chain was profiled in a study of T-cell reconstitution after alpha-beta-depleted transplantation in children. V lost 0 bases and J lost 12, with 12 bases in between. This CDR3 is 13 amino acids long. Germline CDR1 WNHNN, CDR2 SYGVQD (reference sequence). This clonotype was seen ten or more times. Construction of the TCRbeta library involved unique molecular identifiers. TCRdb used MiXCR to reprocess the PCR reads, holding one entry per CDR3 protein. Of 600,000 to 700,000 distinct CDR3 sequences in the sample, around 17% were seen once. The V and J genes are TRBV10-1 and TRBJ2-1; D may be TRBD2 (5 bases). The source of this sequence is a human donor who donated a stem cell graft to a child with acute myeloid leukemia. Sequencing was performed on PBMCs from the stem cell graft donor, taken from the stem cell graft. The CDR3 DNA sequence: TGCGCCAGCAGTGAGTCCGGCCGCGAGGGGCAGTTCTTC. Translating gives CASSESGREGQFF.